The table lists the clone carrying this T cell receptor beta chain with many counts. Antigen specificity is unknown. V was shortened by 5 bases and J by 2 bases, with 6 bases between the two germline ends. The CDR3 extends over 13 amino acids. Germline V gene data show CDR1 as SGHTA and CDR2 as FQGTGA. RNA transcripts provided the source from which TCR beta CDR3 regions were amplified. Initially, a first-round RT-PCR of the TCR CDR3 employed the HTBI primer set. MiXCR, applied by TCRdb to the multiplex PCR reads, yields one record per CDR3 protein. The table lists about 350,000 distinct CDR3 sequences, approximately 20% of them singletons. This entry is derived from a study of T cells in Graves' hyperthyroidism and ophthalmopathy. Study-wide results and limits: Ophthalmopathy was told apart from stable hyperthyroidism by a 13 V-J model.

Not enrolled were patients with uncontrolled infection, other autoimmune disease, pregnancy or lactation. The sequencing sample was made of blood. The chain has TRBV7-3 and TRBJ2-2, with unresolved D. This receptor was identified in a woman between 18 and 29 years old with Graves' hyperthyroidism. The CDR3 sequence: CASSASNTGELFF. CDR3 DNA sequence: TGTGCCAGCAGCGCGAGTAACACCGGGGAGCTGTTTTTT.